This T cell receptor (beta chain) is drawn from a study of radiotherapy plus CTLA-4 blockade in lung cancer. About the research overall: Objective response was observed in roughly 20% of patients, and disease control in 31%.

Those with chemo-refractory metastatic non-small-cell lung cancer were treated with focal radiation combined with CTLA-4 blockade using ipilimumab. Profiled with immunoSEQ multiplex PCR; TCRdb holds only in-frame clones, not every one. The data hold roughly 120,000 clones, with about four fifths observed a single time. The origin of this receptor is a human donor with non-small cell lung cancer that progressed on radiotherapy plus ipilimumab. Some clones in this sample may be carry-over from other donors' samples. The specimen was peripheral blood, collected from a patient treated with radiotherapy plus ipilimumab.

The CDR3 loop reads CASSPREAGGPLYEQYF. In DNA form, the CDR3 reads TGCGCCAGCAGCCCCCGTGAGGCGGGGGGTCCCCTCTACGAGCAGTACTTC. V and J are TRBV5-1 and TRBJ2-7; 8 bases are a match to TRBD2. CDR1 and CDR2 (germline): SGHRS, YFSETQ. The CDR3 runs 17 residues. V lost 4 bases and J lost 3; bases outside the gene matches: 15.